This T cell receptor beta chain was recorded in a study of blood T cells in healthy people across ages. This clonotype was seen a handful of times. The CDR3 is 13 amino acids. Trimming removed 6 bases from V and 4 bases from J, with 12 bases in between. Germline V lookup: CDR1 SGHVS, CDR2 FQNEAQ. Primers used in a second PCR of about 6 to 11 cycles were a sample-barcoded 5' primer and a J-beta primer mix. TCRdb fed the 5' RACE reads into MiXCR, producing one record per CDR3 protein. Counted here are hundreds of thousands of distinct CDR3 sequences, approximately 59% occurring once; the ten biggest clones make up approximately 40%.

The specimen sequenced was blood. The V gene is TRBV7-8, the J gene TRBJ2-5, with D possibly being TRBD2 (6 bases). The origin of this receptor is a man in his sixties in good health. CDR3 in DNA: TGTGCCAGCAGGGGGGGAGGCGGAGAGACCCAGTACTTC. Its protein product is CASRGGGGETQYF. The variable domain in full, with the rest retrieved from reference TRBV7-8 and TRBJ2-5, is GAGVSQSPRYKVAKRGQDVALRCDPISGHVSLFWYQQALGQGPEFLTYFQNEAQLDKSGLPSDRFFAERPEGSVSTLKIQRTQQEDSAVYLCASRGGGGETQYFGPGTRLLVL.